What follows are 28 T cell receptor beta chains derived from one specimen sequenced in a study of PD-1 blockade in classical Hodgkin lymphoma. Every patient was affected by relapse after autologous stem cell transplantation, while exposure to brentuximab vedotin was not uniform. Only in-frame clones appear in the TCRdb table, and some are missing; sequencing was by immunoSEQ multiplex PCR. Here the sample spans about 18,000 clones, 65% to 90% being singletons. The specimen comprised peripheral blood mononuclear cells (PBMCs), sampled at baseline. These receptor sequences come from a human donor with classical Hodgkin lymphoma.

About this clone: At one end, the junction sequence differs from germline, possibly due to a read error. The genes are TRBV30 and TRBJ2-1; D possibly corresponds to TRBD1 (5 bases). The length of the CDR3 is 16 residues. Per the germline V gene, CDR1 is GTSNPN and CDR2 is SVGIG (reference sequence). The CDR3 protein is CAWGSPVKGPYSEQFF. The CDR3 coding sequence is TGTGCCTGGGGGTCCCCCGTCAAGGGGCCGTACAGTGAGCAGTTCTTC.

DNA of the CDR3: TGTGCCATCAGTGAGGCTAGGTTATACGAGCAGTACTTC. Protein product: CAISEARLYEQYF. The chain has TRBV10-3 and TRBJ2-7, with D hard to call. The germline CDR1 and CDR2 sequences are ENHRY and SYGVKD. Trimming took 2 bases from V and 4 from J, leaving 9 bases between them. This CDR3 region has 13 residues.

In DNA form, the CDR3 reads TGTGCCAGCAGCCCGGGACAGGGAGACCGAAAACTGTTTTTT. Protein product: CASSPGQGDRKLFF. The rearrangement uses TRBV28 and TRBJ1-4, with TRBD1 identical over 9 bases. This CDR3 is 14 amino acids long. Germline lookup yields CDR1 MDHEN and CDR2 SYDVKM. J was trimmed by 10 bases and V by 6 bases; bases with no gene match: 9.

The chain combines TRBV11-3 with TRBJ2-3; TRBD1 or TRBD2 may be the D gene (6 bases each). The CDR3 runs to 14 residues. Germline CDR1 reads SGHNT; CDR2 reads YENEEA. V dropped 5 bases and J dropped 1 base, with 10 bases sitting between them. The CDR3 DNA reads TGTGCCAGCAGCGGGGGGCCGGGCACAGATACGCAGTATTTT. It specifies CASSGGPGTDTQYF.

In this sample, this clone is medium-sized. The J gene is TRBJ2-1, the V gene TRBV6-6; 9 bases are shared with TRBD1. Germline CDR1 is MNHNY and CDR2 is SVGAGI (reference sequence). The junction had 14 bases not matched to a gene; V was cut back by 6 bases and J by 14 bases. CDR3 length equals 14 residues. The CDR3 region is CASRTDRGESGEFF. CDR3 bases: TGTGCCAGCAGGACGGACAGGGGTGAAAGCGGTGAGTTCTTC.

V usage is TRBV5-1 and J usage is TRBJ2-1; 7 bases match TRBD2. This CDR3 has 17 residues. Germline CDR1 is SGHRS and CDR2 is YFSETQ. Trimming removed 0 bases from V and 4 bases from J; junction bases left unmatched: 10. The CDR3 nucleotides read TGCGCCAGCAGCTTGGTTCCGGCGGGGGAACTATACAATGAGCAGTTCTTC. Translating gives CASSLVPAGELYNEQFF. The entire variable domain, with the rest obtained from reference TRBV5-1 and TRBJ2-1, is as follows: KAGVTQTPRYLIKTRGQQVTLSCSPISGHRSVSWYQQTPGQGLQFLFEYFSETQRNKGNFPGRFSGRQFSNSRSEMNVSTLELGDSALYLCASSLVPAGELYNEQFFGPGTRLTVL.

The gene calls are TRBV19 and TRBJ2-7; D is possibly TRBD1 (5 bases). V was shortened by 2 bases and J by 4 bases, with 18 bases between the two germline ends. There are 16 residues in the CDR3. The germline V gene encodes CDR1 LNHDA and CDR2 SQIVND (reference sequence). The CDR3, as DNA: TGTGCCAGTAGTATATACGCCGCGACAGCTATTTACGAGCAGTACTTC. The encoded protein is CASSIYAATAIYEQYF.

The chain has TRBV28 and TRBJ2-5; D may be TRBD2 (6 bases). CDR1 and CDR2 (germline): MDHEN, SYDVKM. The CDR3 has 15 amino acids. The V gene lost 3 bases and the J gene lost 2 bases, with 13 bases spanning the gap. DNA for the CDR3: TGTGCCAGCAGTTTCCTCCGACTAGTGCAAGAGACCCAGTACTTC. Encoded protein: CASSFLRLVQETQYF.

The J gene is TRBJ2-1, the V gene TRBV30; 7 bases line up with TRBD2. V gave up 4 bases and J gave up 0 bases; unmatched junction bases: 15. The germline gives CDR1 GTSNPN, CDR2 SVGIG (reference sequence). CDR3 length: 18 amino acids. CDR3 sequence reads: CAWTRGVAGKSSYNEQFF. CDR3 bases: TGTGCCTGGACCCGGGGGGTAGCGGGTAAAAGCTCCTACAATGAGCAGTTCTTC. The complete variable domain, with remaining parts taken from reference TRBV30 and TRBJ2-1, reads SQTIHQWPATLVQPVGSPLSLECTVEGTSNPNLYWYRQAAGRGLQLLFYSVGIGQISSEVPQNLSASRPQDRQFILSSKKLLLSDSGFYLCAWTRGVAGKSSYNEQFFGPGTRLTVL.

The chain couples TRBV5-4 to TRBJ1-1; D uncertain. The CDR3 contains 13 residues. Germline V gene data show CDR1 as SGHNT and CDR2 as YYREEE (reference sequence). The V end lost 0 bases, the J end lost 1 base, and 4 bases lay between the germline ends. CDR3 in amino acids: CASSLGGNTEAFF. CDR3 bases: TGTGCCAGCAGCTTGGGGGGGAACACTGAAGCTTTCTTT.

This chain uses TRBV19 with TRBJ1-2, with unresolved D. Germline V lookup: CDR1 LNHDA, CDR2 SQIVND (reference sequence). This CDR3 region has 10 residues. V gave up 8 bases and J gave up 7 bases, with 8 bases separating them. The CDR3 coding sequence is TGTGCCAGTGGCCAAGTTGGCTACACCTTC. The encoded protein is CASGQVGYTF.

The V gene is TRBV5-4, the J gene TRBJ2-5; TRBD1 might be the D (5 bases). Germline V gives CDR1 SGHNT, CDR2 YYREEE (reference sequence). The CDR3 totals 13 residues. V lost 4 bases and J lost 2, with 9 bases in between. CDR3 region: CASSLQGQETQYF. The CDR3 DNA reads TGTGCCAGCAGCCTCCAGGGACAAGAGACCCAGTACTTC.

The rearrangement joins TRBV6-6 to TRBJ2-5; D is unresolved. The CDR3 runs to 14 residues. Germline lookup yields CDR1 MNHNY and CDR2 SVGAGI (reference sequence). V was clipped by 4 bases and J by 2 bases, with 11 bases between them. CDR3 in DNA: TGTGCCAGCAGTTCATATCAGAGACAAGAGACCCAGTACTTC. Its translation: CASSSYQRQETQYF.

The chain carries TRBV29-1 and TRBJ2-2, with TRBD2 matching over 8 bases. The V segment lost 6 bases and the J segment 3 bases; nucleotides outside the gene matches: 12. The CDR3 consists of 16 residues. Germline CDR1 is SQVTM and CDR2 is ANQGSEA. CDR3 sequence: CSVGTPGLGYTGELFF. For the CDR3, the DNA is TGCAGCGTGGGGACCCCGGGACTAGGTTACACCGGGGAGCTGTTTTTT.

This sequence joins TRBV19 and TRBJ1-2, with D unresolved. CDR1 is LNHDA, CDR2 SQIVND, per germline (reference sequence). With 8 bases removed from V and 6 bases from J, the gap between germline ends came to 7 bases. CDR3 length: 10 residues. CDR3 bases: TGTGCCAGTCTTGGTCATGGCTACACCTTC. Translation gives CASLGHGYTF.

The chain carries TRBV2 and TRBJ2-7, with TRBD2 as a possible D gene (6 bases). From germline, CDR1 is SNHLY and CDR2 FYNNEI. The CDR3 spans 15 residues. V was cut by 4 bases and J by 7 bases, with 20 bases left in between. CDR3: CASSGQTGSLGEQYF. CDR3 nucleotides: TGTGCCAGCAGTGGACAGACCGGGAGCTTGGGGGAGCAGTACTTC.

The gene calls are TRBV4-2 and TRBJ2-3; the match to TRBD1 covers 8 bases. The junction had 2 bases not matched to a gene; V was cut back by 6 bases and J by 3 bases. Germline V gene data show CDR1 as LGHNA and CDR2 as YNFKEQ. The CDR3 has 13 amino acids. CDR3 sequence: CASRQGATDTQYF. Written as DNA, the CDR3 is TGTGCCAGCAGGCAGGGGGCAACAGATACGCAGTATTTT.

This clone was counted a few times. The chain carries TRBV9 and TRBJ2-5; no clear D. The ends were cut back, 6 bases at V and 1 base at J, with 13 bases in the middle. CDR1 is SGDLS, CDR2 YYNGEE, per germline. The CDR3 is 14 amino acids. CDR3 nucleotides: TGTGCCAGCAACGCCCATGGGTCCCAAGAGACCCAGTACTTC. This codes for CASNAHGSQETQYF.

The chain is built from TRBV5-1 and TRBJ2-5; no clear D gene. Germline CDR1 and CDR2: SGHRS and YFSETQ. The length of the CDR3 is 14 residues. The germline V and J ends were trimmed by 0 bases and 1 base, with 7 bases remaining between them. CDR3 residues: CASSLGSPQETQYF. Written as DNA, the CDR3 is TGCGCCAGCAGCTTGGGATCGCCCCAAGAGACCCAGTACTTC.

The chain employs TRBV10-2 and TRBJ1-6; the D is unclear. The CDR3 contains 12 residues. Looked up from germline, CDR1 is WSHSY and CDR2 is SAAADI. V lost 2 bases and J 14 bases, leaving 10 bases between the germline ends. The CDR3 here is CASSENEASLHF. The CDR3 DNA sequence: TGCGCCAGCAGTGAGAATGAGGCGTCCCTCCACTTT.

CDR3 sequence reads: CASSLGSGGPPDTQYF. In DNA form, the CDR3 reads TGCGCCAGCAGCTTGGGGTCGGGGGGGCCCCCAGATACGCAGTATTTT. The chain employs TRBV5-1 and TRBJ2-3; 8 bases fit TRBD2. The CDR3 runs to 16 residues. Germline CDR1 SGHRS, CDR2 YFSETQ. V lost 0 bases and J lost 4; bases outside the gene matches: 7.

The DNA of the CDR3 is TGTGCCAGCAGCGGACCGGGACAGACTAACACCGGGGAGCTGTTTTTT. It translates to CASSGPGQTNTGELFF. The genes are TRBV9 and TRBJ2-2; 7 bases line up with TRBD1. The CDR3 contains 16 residues. Germline assignment: CDR1 SGDLS and CDR2 YYNGEE. After removal of 3 bases from V and 2 bases from J, the junction contained 7 bases not matched to a gene.

This clone was detected a few times. This chain's CDR3 is CASSQHTGSPAYEQYF. CDR3 bases: TGCGCCAGCAGCCAACATACGGGGAGCCCTGCCTACGAGCAGTACTTC. This chain uses TRBV4-1 with TRBJ2-7, with D perhaps TRBD2 (5 bases). V was trimmed by 2 bases and J by 2 bases, leaving 16 bases between them. CDR3 length: 16 amino acids. The V gene's germline CDR1 is MGHRA and CDR2 YSYEKL.

This chain links TRBV9 with TRBJ2-2; D is perhaps TRBD2 (6 bases). This CDR3 is built from 15 residues. V was trimmed by 0 bases and J by 7 bases, leaving 13 bases between them. Germline V lookup: CDR1 SGDLS, CDR2 YYNGEE. CDR3 region: CASSVAAGRVGELFF. CDR3 coding DNA: TGTGCCAGCAGCGTAGCGGCGGGAAGGGTCGGGGAGCTGTTTTTT.

The V gene is TRBV5-1, the J gene TRBJ2-1, with 7 bases fitting TRBD2. The CDR3 loop spans 14 amino acids. Unmatched junction bases numbered 4, after V lost 0 bases and J lost 7 bases. The germline CDR1 and CDR2 sequences are SGHRS and YFSETQ. CDR3 sequence (DNA): TGCGCCAGCAGCTTGGATAGGGAGGGGAATGAGCAGTTCTTC. Protein product: CASSLDREGNEQFF.

The chain recombines TRBV28 with TRBJ1-1; no clear D. CDR3 length: 13 amino acids. Germline V gene sequence: CDR1 MDHEN, CDR2 SYDVKM. The V end lost 1 base, the J end lost 11 bases, and 14 bases lay between the germline ends. Written as DNA, the CDR3 is TGTGCCAGCAGTTTATATGGGGTATCGGGCGCTTTCTTT. Protein: CASSLYGVSGAFF.

The chain carries TRBV7-2 and TRBJ2-1, with 10 bases lining up with TRBD2. The CDR3 sequence is 14 residues long. Trimming cost V 6 bases and J 7 bases; bases outside gene matches: 6. The germline V gene has CDR1 SGHTA and CDR2 FQGNSA. The CDR3 sequence: CASSKAGGPNEQFF. In DNA, the CDR3 is TGTGCCAGCAGTAAAGCGGGGGGGCCAAATGAGCAGTTCTTC.

This chain connects TRBV28 to TRBJ2-4; D possibly corresponds to TRBD2 (6 bases). Between the trimmed V and J ends, which lost 3 bases and 5 bases, there was a span of 8 bases. Germline V lookup: CDR1 MDHEN, CDR2 SYDVKM. There are 13 residues in the CDR3. The CDR3 bases are TGTGCCAGCAGTTTGCCTAGCGAAAACATTCAGTACTTC. Translating it yields CASSLPSENIQYF.